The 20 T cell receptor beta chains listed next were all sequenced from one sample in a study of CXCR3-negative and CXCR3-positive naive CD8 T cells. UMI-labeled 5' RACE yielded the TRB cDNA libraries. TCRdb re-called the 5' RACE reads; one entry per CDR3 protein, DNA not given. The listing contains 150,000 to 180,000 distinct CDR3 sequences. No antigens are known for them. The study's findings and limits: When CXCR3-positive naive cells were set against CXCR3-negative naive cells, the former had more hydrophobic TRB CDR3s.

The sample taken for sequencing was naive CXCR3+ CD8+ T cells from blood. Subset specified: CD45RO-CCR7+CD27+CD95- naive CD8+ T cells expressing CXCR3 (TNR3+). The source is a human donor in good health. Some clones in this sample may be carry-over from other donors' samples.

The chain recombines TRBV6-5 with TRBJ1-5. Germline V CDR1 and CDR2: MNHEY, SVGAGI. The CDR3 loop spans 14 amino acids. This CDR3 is CASSLGGLQHPQHF.

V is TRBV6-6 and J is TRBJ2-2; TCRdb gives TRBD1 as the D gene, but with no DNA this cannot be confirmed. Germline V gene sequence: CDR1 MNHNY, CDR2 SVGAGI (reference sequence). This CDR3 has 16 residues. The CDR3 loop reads CASSTWTGTNTGELFF.

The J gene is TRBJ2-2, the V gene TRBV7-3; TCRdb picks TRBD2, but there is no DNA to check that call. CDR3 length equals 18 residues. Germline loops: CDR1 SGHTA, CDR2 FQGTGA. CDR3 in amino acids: CASSLRWRGATYTGELFF.

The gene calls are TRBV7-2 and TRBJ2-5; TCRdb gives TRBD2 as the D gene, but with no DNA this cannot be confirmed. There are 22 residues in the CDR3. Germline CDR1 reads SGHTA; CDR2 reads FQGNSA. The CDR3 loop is CASSDPSLKVPPHSGDQETQYF.

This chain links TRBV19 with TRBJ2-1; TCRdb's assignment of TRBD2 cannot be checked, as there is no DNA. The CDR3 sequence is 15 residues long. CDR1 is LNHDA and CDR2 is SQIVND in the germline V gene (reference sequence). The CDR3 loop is CASSTNPTSRNEQFF.

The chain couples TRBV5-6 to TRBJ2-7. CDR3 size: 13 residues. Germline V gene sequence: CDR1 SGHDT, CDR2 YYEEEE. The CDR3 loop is CASSGDGTYEQYF.

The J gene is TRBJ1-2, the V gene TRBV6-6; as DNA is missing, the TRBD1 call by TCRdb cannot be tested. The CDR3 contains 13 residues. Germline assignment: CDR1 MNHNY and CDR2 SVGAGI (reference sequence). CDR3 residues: CATPGQINSGYTF.

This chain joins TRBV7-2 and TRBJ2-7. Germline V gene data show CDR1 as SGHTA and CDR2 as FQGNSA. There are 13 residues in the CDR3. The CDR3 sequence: CASSLATLYEQYF.

The chain's CDR3 is CASSSPLYPYKFF. This chain uses TRBV7-9 with TRBJ2-1. The CDR3 is made up of 13 amino acids. CDR1 is SEHNR and CDR2 is FQNEAQ in the germline V gene (reference sequence).

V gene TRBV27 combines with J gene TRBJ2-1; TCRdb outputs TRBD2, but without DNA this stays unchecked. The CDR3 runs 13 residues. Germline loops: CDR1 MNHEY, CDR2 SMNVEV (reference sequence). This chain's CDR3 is CASSLAGGIEQFF.

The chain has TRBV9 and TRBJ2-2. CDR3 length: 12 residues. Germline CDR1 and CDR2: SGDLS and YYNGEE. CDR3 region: CASSPGGGELFF.

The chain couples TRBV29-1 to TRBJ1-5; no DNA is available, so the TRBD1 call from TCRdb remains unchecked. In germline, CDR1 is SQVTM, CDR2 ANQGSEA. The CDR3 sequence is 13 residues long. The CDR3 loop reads CSVAGGAEQPQHF.

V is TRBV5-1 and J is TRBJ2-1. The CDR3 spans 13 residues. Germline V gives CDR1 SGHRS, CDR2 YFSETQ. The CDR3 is CASSATNDNEQFF.

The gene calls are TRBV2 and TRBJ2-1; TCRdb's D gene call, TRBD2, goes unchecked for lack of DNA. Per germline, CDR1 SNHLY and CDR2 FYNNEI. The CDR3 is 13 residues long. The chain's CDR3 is CAIKYGRYNEQFF.

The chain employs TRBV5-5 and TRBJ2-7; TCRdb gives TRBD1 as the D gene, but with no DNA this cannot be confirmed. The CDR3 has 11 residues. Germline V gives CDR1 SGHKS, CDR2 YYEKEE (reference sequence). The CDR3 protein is CASSLGQGAYF.

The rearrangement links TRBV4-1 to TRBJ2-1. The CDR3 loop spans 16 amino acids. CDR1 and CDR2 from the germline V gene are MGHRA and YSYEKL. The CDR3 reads CASSQSSAAAVDEQFF.

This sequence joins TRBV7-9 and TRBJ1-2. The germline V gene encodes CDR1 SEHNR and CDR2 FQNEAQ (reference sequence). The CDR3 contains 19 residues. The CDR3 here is CASRTGREPTKGIEYGYTF.

The CDR3 protein is CSAWRGADEQYF. The chain combines TRBV29-1 with TRBJ2-7. The CDR3 is 12 amino acids. Looked up from germline, CDR1 is SQVTM and CDR2 is ANQGSEA.

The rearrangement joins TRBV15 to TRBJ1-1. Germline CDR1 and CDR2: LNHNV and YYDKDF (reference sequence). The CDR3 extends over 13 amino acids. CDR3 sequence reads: CATSAELNTEAFF.

The chain's CDR3 is CASSFNRGGGIQYF. The rearrangement uses TRBV6-2 or TRBV6-3 and TRBJ2-4; TCRdb returns TRBD1, unconfirmable since there is no DNA. The CDR3 spans 14 residues. In germline, CDR1 is MNHEY, CDR2 SVGEGT.